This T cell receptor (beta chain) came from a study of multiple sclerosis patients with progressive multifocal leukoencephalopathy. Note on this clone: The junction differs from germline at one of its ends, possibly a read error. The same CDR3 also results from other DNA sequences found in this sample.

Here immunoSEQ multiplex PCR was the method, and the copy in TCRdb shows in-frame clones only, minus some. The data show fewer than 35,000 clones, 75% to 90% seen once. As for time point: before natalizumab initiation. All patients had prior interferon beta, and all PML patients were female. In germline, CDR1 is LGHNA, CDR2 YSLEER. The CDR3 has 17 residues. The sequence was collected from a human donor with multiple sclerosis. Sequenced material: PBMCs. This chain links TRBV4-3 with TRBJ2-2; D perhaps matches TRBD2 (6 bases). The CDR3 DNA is TGCGCCAGCAGTCAAGATCAGGCGCGGGGCCGCACCGGGGAGCTGTTTTTT. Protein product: CASSQDQARGRTGELFF.